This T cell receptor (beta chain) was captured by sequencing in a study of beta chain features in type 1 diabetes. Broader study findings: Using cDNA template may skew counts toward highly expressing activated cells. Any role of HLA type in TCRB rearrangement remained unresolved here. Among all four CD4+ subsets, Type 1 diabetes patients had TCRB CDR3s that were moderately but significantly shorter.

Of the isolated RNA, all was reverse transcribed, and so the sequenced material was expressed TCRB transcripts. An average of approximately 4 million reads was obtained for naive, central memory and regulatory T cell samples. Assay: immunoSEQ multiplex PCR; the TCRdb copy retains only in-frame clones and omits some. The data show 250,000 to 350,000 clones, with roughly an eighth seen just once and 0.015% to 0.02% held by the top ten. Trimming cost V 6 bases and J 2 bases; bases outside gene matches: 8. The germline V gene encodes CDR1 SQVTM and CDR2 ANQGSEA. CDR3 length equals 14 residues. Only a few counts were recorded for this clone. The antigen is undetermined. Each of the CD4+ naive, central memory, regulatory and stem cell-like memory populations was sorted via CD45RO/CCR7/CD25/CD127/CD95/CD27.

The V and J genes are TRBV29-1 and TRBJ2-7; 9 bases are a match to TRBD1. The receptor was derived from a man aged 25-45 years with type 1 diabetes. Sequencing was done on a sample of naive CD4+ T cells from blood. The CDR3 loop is CSVRDREYPYEQYF. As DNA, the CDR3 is TGCAGCGTGAGGGACAGGGAGTACCCCTACGAGCAGTACTTC.